This T cell receptor (beta chain) emerged from a study of blood T cell repertoires in COVID-19. For the study at large: Collection of acute and convalescent COVID-19 samples took place in the United States, Italy and Spain. From T cells, B-cell-depleted T cells, or PBMCs came the material, which was cDNA or gDNA.

The CDR3 consists of 15 residues. Germline CDR1 is ENHRY and CDR2 is SYGVKD. The ends were cut back, 0 bases at V and 1 base at J, with 9 bases in the middle. As regards this clone: Other DNA sequences in this sample translate to the same CDR3.

Per the original data handling: Estimated nucleated cell counts came from reference gene primer amplification. Method: immunoSEQ multiplex PCR; TCRdb's copy keeps in-frame clones and lacks some. V and J calls plus clone size are reproduced from that table; the DNA served to infer D and trimming. The sample has 170,000 or so clones, around 90% seen once; the top ten hold around 0.5%. Enrollment of patients from Seattle took place during active infection, with longitudinal follow-up. The TCR was taken from a man in his sixties with COVID-19, enrolled during active disease. V usage is TRBV10-3 and J usage is TRBJ1-1, with unresolved D. Sequenced: peripheral blood. The CDR3 loop reads CAISESGRSNTEAFF. The CDR3 nucleotides are TGTGCCATCAGTGAGTCGGGCAGATCGAACACTGAAGCTTTCTTT.